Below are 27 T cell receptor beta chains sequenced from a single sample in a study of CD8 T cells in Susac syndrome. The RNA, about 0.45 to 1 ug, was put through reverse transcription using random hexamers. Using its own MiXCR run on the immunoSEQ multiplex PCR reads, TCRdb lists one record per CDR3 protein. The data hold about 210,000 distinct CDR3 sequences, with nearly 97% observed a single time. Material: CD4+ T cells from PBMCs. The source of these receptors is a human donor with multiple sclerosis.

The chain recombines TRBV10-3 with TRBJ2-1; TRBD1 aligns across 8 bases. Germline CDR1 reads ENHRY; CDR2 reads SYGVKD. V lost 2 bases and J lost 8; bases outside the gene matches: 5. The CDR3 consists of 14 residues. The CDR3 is CAISEIRGRDEQFF. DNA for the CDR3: TGTGCCATCAGTGAGATCAGGGGGCGAGATGAGCAGTTCTTC.

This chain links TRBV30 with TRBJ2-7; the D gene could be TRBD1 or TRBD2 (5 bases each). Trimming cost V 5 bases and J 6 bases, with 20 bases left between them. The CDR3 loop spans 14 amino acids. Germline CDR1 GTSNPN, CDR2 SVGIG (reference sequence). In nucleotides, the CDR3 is TGTGCCTGGGACCATACCGGGACGCCCTCCGAGCAGTACTTC. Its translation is CAWDHTGTPSEQYF. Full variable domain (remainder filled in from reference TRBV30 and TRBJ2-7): SQTIHQWPATLVQPVGSPLSLECTVEGTSNPNLYWYRQAAGRGLQLLFYSVGIGQISSEVPQNLSASRPQDRQFILSSKKLLLSDSGFYLCAWDHTGTPSEQYFGPGTRLTVT.

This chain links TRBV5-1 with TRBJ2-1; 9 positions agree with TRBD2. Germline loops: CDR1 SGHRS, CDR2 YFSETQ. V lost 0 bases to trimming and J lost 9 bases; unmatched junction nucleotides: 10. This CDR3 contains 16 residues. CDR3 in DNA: TGCGCCAGCAGCTTGGAAAGTGCGGGGGGGCTCTTTGAGCAGTTCTTC. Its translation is CASSLESAGGLFEQFF.

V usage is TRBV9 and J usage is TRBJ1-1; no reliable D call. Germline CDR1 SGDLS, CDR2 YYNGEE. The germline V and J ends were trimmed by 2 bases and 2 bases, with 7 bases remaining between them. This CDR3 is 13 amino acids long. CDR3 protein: CASSVKANTEAFF. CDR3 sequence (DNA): TGTGCCAGCAGCGTTAAGGCAAACACTGAAGCTTTCTTT.

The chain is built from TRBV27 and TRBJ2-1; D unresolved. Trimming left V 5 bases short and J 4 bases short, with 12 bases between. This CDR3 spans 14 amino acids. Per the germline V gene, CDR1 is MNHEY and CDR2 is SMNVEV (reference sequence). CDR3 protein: CASSPHGRYNEQFF. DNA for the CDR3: TGTGCCAGCAGTCCTCATGGACGATACAATGAGCAGTTCTTC.

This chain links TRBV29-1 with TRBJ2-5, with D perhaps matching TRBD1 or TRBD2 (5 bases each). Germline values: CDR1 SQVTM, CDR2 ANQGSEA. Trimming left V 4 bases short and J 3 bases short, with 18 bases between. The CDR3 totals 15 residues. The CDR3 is CSVAPGRGVKETQYF. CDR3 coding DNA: TGCAGCGTTGCCCCGGGGCGAGGAGTGAAAGAGACCCAGTACTTC. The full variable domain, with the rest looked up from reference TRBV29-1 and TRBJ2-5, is SAVISQKPSRDICQRGTSLTIQCQVDSQVTMMFWYRQQPGQSLTLIATANQGSEATYESGFVIDKFPISRPNLTFSTLTVSNMSPEDSSIYLCSVAPGRGVKETQYFGPGTRLLVL.

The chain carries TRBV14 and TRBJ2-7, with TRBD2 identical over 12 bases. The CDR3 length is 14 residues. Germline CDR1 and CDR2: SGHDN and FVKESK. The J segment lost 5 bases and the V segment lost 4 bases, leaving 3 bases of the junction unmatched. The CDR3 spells CASSPTSGSHEQYF. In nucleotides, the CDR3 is TGTGCCAGCAGCCCGACTAGCGGGAGCCACGAGCAGTACTTC.

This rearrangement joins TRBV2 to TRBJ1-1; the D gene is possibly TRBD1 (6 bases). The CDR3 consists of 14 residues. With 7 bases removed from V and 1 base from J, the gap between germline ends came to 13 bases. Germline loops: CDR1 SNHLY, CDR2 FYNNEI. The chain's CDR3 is CASKNRATNTEAFF. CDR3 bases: TGTGCCAGCAAAAACAGGGCGACGAACACTGAAGCTTTCTTT.

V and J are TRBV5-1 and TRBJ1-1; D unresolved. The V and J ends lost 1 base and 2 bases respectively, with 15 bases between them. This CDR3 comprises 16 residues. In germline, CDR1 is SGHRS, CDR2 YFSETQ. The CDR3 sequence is CASSLLGAGKNTEAFF. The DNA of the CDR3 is TGCGCCAGCAGCTTGCTTGGTGCGGGGAAAAACACTGAAGCTTTCTTT.

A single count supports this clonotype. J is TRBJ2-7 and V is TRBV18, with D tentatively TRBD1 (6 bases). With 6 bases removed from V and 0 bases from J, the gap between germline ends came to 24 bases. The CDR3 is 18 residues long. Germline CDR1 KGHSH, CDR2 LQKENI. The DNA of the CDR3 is TGTGCCAGCTCCCCAGCTAAGGGCCAGACAGGCGCCTCCTACGAGCAGTACTTC. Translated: CASSPAKGQTGASYEQYF.

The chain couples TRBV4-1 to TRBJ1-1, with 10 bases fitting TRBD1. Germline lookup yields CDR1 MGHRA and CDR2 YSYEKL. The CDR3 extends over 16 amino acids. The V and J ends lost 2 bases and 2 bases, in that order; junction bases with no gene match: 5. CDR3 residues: CASSQLTGGSNTEAFF. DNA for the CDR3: TGCGCCAGCAGCCAATTGACAGGGGGCTCTAACACTGAAGCTTTCTTT.

The CDR3 DNA reads TGTGCCAGCAGTTTTTCTCAGGGTCCGGGATACACGCAGTATTTT. Residues: CASSFSQGPGYTQYF. The J gene is TRBJ2-3, the V gene TRBV7-9; D is possibly TRBD1 or TRBD2 (5 bases each). There are 15 residues in the CDR3. Germline V lookup: CDR1 SEHNR, CDR2 FQNEAQ (reference sequence). Between the trimmed V and J ends, which lost 6 bases and 9 bases, there was a span of 22 bases.

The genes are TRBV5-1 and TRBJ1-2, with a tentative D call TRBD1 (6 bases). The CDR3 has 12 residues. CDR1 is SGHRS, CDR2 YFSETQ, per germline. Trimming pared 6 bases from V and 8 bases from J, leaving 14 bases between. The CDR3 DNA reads TGCGCCAGCACCTCCGGGACACAAGGCTACACCTTC. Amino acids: CASTSGTQGYTF.

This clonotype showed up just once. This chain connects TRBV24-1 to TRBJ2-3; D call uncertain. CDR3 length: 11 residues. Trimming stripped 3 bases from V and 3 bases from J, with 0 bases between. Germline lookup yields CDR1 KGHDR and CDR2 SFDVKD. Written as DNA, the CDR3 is TGTGCCACCAGTGATACAGATACGCAGTATTTT. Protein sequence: CATSDTDTQYF.

CDR3 protein: CSVGGKTGGTEAFF. The DNA of the CDR3 is TGCAGCGTTGGCGGGAAGACAGGGGGCACTGAAGCTTTCTTT. The gene calls are TRBV29-1 and TRBJ1-1, with 9 bases fitting TRBD1. Trimming took 4 bases from V and 4 from J; bases not matched to a gene: 7. CDR3 length: 14 amino acids. CDR1 and CDR2 (germline): SQVTM, ANQGSEA.

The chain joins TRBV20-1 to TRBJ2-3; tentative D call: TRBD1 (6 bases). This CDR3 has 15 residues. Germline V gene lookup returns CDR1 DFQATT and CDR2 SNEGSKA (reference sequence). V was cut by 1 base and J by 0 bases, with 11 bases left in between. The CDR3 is CSARVYRASTDTQYF. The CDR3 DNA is TGCAGTGCTAGAGTTTACAGGGCTAGCACAGATACGCAGTATTTT.

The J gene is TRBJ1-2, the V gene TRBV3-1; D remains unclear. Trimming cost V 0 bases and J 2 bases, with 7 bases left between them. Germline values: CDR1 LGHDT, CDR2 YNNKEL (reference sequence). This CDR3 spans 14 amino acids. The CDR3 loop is CASSQDPPNYGYTF. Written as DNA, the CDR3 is TGTGCCAGCAGCCAAGATCCACCGAACTATGGCTACACCTTC.

The CDR3 DNA follows: TGTGCCCCCAAGGGGGCAGATACGCAGTATTTT. It codes for CAPKGADTQYF. The rearrangement joins TRBV24-1 to TRBJ2-3; possibly TRBD1 for D (6 bases). Germline CDR1 reads KGHDR; CDR2 reads SFDVKD. This CDR3 region has 11 residues. V lost 12 bases and J lost 4, with 10 bases in between.

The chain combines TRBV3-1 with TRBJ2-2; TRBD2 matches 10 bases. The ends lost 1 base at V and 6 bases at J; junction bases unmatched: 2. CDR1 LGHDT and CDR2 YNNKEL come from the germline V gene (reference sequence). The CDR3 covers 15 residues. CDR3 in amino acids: CASSQASGRAGELFF. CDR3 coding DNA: TGTGCCAGCAGCCAAGCTAGCGGGAGAGCCGGGGAGCTGTTTTTT.

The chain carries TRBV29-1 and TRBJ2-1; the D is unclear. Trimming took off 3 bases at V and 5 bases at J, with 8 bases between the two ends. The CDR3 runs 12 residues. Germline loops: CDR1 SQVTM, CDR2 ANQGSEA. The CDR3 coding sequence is TGCAGCGTTGAGGCCGCAAACAATGAGCAGTTCTTC. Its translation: CSVEAANNEQFF.

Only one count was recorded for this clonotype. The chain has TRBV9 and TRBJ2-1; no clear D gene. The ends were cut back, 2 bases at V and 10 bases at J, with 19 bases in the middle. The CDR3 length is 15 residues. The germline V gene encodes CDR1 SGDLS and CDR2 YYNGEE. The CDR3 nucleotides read TGTGCCAGCAGCGTGGAAGGGCCGGGCCCTAGGGAGCAGTTCTTC. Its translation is CASSVEGPGPREQFF.

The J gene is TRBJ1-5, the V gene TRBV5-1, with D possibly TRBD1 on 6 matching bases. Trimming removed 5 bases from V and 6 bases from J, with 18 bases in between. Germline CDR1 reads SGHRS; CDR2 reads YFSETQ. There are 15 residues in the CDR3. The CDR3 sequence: CASRQGHAEGQPQHF. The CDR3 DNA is TGCGCCAGCAGGCAGGGACACGCGGAGGGTCAGCCCCAGCATTTT.

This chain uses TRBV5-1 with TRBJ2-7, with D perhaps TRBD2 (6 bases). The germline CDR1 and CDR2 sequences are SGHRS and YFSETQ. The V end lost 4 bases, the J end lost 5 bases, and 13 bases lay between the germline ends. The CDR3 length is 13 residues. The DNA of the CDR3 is TGCGCCAGCAGCAAAACGGGGGAAAACGAGCAGTACTTC. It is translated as CASSKTGENEQYF.

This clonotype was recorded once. The CDR3 coding sequence is TGCGCCAGCAGCTTCGGCGGGTCCGAGGGCTACACCTTC. Translating gives CASSFGGSEGYTF. The V gene is TRBV5-1, the J gene TRBJ1-2; D is unclear. Germline V gene data show CDR1 as SGHRS and CDR2 as YFSETQ. CDR3 length: 13 residues. Trimming shortened V by 2 bases and J by 8 bases, and 13 bases separated the two germline ends.

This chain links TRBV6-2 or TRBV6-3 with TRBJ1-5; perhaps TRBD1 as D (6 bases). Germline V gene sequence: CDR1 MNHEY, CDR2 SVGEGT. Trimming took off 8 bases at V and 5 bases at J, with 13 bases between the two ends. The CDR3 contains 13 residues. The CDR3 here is CASGRGDDQPQHF. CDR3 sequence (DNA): TGTGCCAGCGGGAGGGGGGATGATCAGCCCCAGCATTTT.

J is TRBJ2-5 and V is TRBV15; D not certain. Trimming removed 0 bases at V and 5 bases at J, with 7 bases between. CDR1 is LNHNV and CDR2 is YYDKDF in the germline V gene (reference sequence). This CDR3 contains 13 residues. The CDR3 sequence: CATSRDGRETQYF. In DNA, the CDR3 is TGTGCCACCAGCAGAGATGGGCGGGAGACCCAGTACTTC.

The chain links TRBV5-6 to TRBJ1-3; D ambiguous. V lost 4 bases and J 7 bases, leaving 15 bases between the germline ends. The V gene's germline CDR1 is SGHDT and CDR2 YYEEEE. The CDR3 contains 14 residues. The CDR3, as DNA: TGTGCCAGCAGCACCGGACTTGCCCGGAACACCATATATTTT. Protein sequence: CASSTGLARNTIYF.